This T cell receptor (beta chain) was identified during a study of radiation and T cells in renal cell carcinoma. Time point of the sample: baseline pretreatment blood. Indicated treatment: 15 Gy SBRT to primary tumor, nephrectomy 4 weeks later. The CDR3 spans 17 residues. The germline gives CDR1 LNHDA, CDR2 SQIVND (reference sequence). Trimming removed 5 bases from V and 2 bases from J, with 22 bases in between. The data were produced by immunoSEQ multiplex PCR, yet TCRdb's version contains in-frame clones alone and is incomplete. The sample has about 59,000 clones, 65% to 80% seen once; the top ten hold approximately 7%.

The starting material was blood, obtained from a patient whose treatment included radiotherapy and nephrectomy. This sequence joins TRBV19 and TRBJ2-7; TRBD2 is a possible D gene (6 bases). This TCR came from a man in his 60s with renal cell carcinoma. The CDR3 DNA follows: TGTGCCAGTAGTTACCGGTCGGGGGTCCCTCTGGCCTACGAGCAGTACTTC. Amino acids: CASSYRSGVPLAYEQYF.